This TCR beta chain was sequenced during a study of cytomegalovirus exposure and HLA in healthy donors. Across the study: When 398 donors were genotyped, roughly 80% of them were found to fall in the Caucasian-associated ancestry cluster. General observations from the study: Later examination showed HLA-associated TCR beta chains had greater clonal expansion than equally common others. Many donors carried some public TCRs, although rarity characterized most TCR sequences.

The PCR employed 60 Vbeta primers together with 13 Jbeta primers. Sequencing was performed with immunoSEQ multiplex PCR; in TCRdb, only in-frame clones are kept and a portion is missing. The sample lists 90,000 to 110,000 clones; 78% were seen once. About this clone itself: Its specificity is unknown.

Sample: PBMCs. This TCR came from a man aged 30 to 45 in good health and CMV-seronegative.

The CDR3 DNA is TGTGCCAGCAGCTTAGGAACGGCTAGCGGGAGCACAGATACGCAGTATTTT. Translated: CASSLGTASGSTDTQYF. The rearrangement joins TRBV11-3 to TRBJ2-3, with 8 nucleotides matching TRBD2. The CDR3 contains 17 residues. V lost 1 base and J lost 0; bases outside the gene matches: 6. The V gene's germline CDR1 is SGHNT and CDR2 YENEEA.